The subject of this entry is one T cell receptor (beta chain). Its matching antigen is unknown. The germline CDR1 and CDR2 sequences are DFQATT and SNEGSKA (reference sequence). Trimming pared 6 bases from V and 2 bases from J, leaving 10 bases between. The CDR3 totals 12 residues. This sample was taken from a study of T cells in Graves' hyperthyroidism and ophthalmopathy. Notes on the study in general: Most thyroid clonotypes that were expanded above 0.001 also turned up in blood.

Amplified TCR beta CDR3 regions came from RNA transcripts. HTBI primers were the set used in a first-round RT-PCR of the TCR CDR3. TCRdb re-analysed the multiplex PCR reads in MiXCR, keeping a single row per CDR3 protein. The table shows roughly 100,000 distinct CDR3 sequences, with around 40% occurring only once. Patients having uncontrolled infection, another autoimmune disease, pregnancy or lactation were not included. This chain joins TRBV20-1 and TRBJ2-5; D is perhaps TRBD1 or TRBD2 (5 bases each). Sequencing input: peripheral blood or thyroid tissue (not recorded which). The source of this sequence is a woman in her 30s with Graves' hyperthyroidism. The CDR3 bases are TGCAGTGCCATCTGGGGGCAAGAGACCCAGTACTTC. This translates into CSAIWGQETQYF.